The rows below give T cell receptor beta chains drawn from one sample of a study of CD8 T cells in Susac syndrome. TCRdb itself ran the immunoSEQ multiplex PCR reads through MiXCR, one entry per CDR3 protein. The top ten hold roughly 0.12% of the sample, which has under 200,000 distinct CDR3 sequences, under 95% seen once. Sequenced input: CD4+ T cells from PBMCs. The receptors here all came from a human donor with Susac syndrome. Each CDR3 is given with its conserved first and last residue. D genes are given only for firm matches. The size of a clone is reported for some rows only, either as once, few or many, or as a class for expanded clones.

>TRBJ2-2|TRBV11-2|NA|NA
TGTGCCAGCAGCTTTGGCAGGGCGGACACCGGGGAGCTGTTTTTT
CASSFGRADTGELFF
>TRBJ2-7|TRBV30|TRBD2|NA
TGTGCCTGGGGCGGGGGGGATTACGAGCAGTACTTC
CAWGGGDYEQYF
>TRBJ2-2|TRBV9|NA|NA
TGTGCCAGCAGCGTAAGGGATCCCGGGGAGCTGTTTTTT
CASSVRDPGELFF
>TRBJ1-1|TRBV5-1|NA|NA
TGCGCCAGCAGCCCCAGTTCGGGTCACACTGAAGCTTTCTTT
CASSPSSGHTEAFF
>TRBJ1-5|TRBV29-1|NA|NA
TGCAGCGTTGGACCAGGGGGCAATCAGCCCCAGCATTTT
CSVGPGGNQPQHF
>TRBJ2-2|TRBV6-1|TRBD1|NA
TGTGCCAGCAGAAACCTACCGGGACAGGGTACCGGGGAGCTGTTTTTT
CASRNLPGQGTGELFF
>TRBJ2-3|TRBV2|NA|NA
TGTGCCAGCAGTGAAGGGCAGGGGAGATACACAGATACGCAGTATTTT
CASSEGQGRYTDTQYF
>TRBJ1-2|TRBV15|NA|NA
TGTGCCACCAGCAGAGACAGGACCTATGGCTACACCTTC
CATSRDRTYGYTF
>TRBJ2-5|TRBV10-1|NA|NA
TGCGCCAGCAGTGAGTCGGTCTCCCGGGAGACCCAGTACTTC
CASSESVSRETQYF
>TRBJ2-6|TRBV6-6|NA|NA
TGTGCCAGCAGTGATCGGAGAGCTGGGGCCAACGTCCTGACTTTC
CASSDRRAGANVLTF
>TRBJ2-5|TRBV10-3|NA|NA
TGTGCCATCAGAAGGGACTTAGGAGAGACCCAGTACTTC
CAIRRDLGETQYF
>TRBJ2-7|TRBV12-3/TRBV12-4|NA|NA
TGTGCCAGCAGTTTAGGTGCCTACGAGCAGTACTTC
CASSLGAYEQYF
>TRBJ2-3|TRBV20-1|TRBD2|NA
TGCAGTGCTAGAGTAACTAGCGGGTGGACAGATACGCAGTATTTT
CSARVTSGWTDTQYF
>TRBJ1-6|TRBV18|TRBD1|NA
TGTGCCAGCTCACCACCAAAACCGGGACAGAATAATTCACCCCTCCACTTT
CASSPPKPGQNNSPLHF
>TRBJ2-7|TRBV29-1|TRBD1|NA
TGCAGCGTTGATGAACAGGGGTTCGAGCAGTACTTC
CSVDEQGFEQYF
>TRBJ1-5|TRBV3-1|NA|NA
TGTGCCAGCAGCCAAGAAGGTTCGCAGGGGCCCCAGCATTTT
CASSQEGSQGPQHF
>TRBJ1-6|TRBV3-1|NA|few
TGTGCCAGCAGCATTCAGGGAACTGATTCACCCCTCCACTTT
CASSIQGTDSPLHF
>TRBJ1-2|TRBV15|NA|NA
TGTGCCACCAGCCCGGGCGGTGATGGCTACACCTTC
CATSPGGDGYTF
>TRBJ2-7|TRBV27|TRBD1|NA
TGTGCCAGCATTAGGACAGGGGGCTACGAGCAGTACTTC
CASIRTGGYEQYF
>TRBJ2-7|TRBV20-1|TRBD2|NA
TGCAGTGCTAGCGGGGGGGAGTACGAGCAGTACTTC
CSASGGEYEQYF
>TRBJ2-7|TRBV7-2|NA|NA
TGTGCCAGCAGCTCCACCTTCTACGAGCAGTACTTC
CASSSTFYEQYF
>TRBJ2-5|TRBV12-3/TRBV12-4|TRBD2|NA
TGTGCCAGCAGCCCATCCCTAGCGGGGGGCCAAGAGACCCAGTACTTC
CASSPSLAGGQETQYF
>TRBJ2-7|TRBV2|NA|NA
TGTGCCAGCAGTGACCCCGAGACCTACGAGCAGTACTTC
CASSDPETYEQYF
>TRBJ1-1|TRBV20-1|NA|NA
TGCAGTGCTAGAGGAGGCATCCGCGAAGCTTTCTTT
CSARGGIREAFF
>TRBJ1-2|TRBV5-8|NA|NA
TGTGCCAGCAGCTTGCCAGTCTATGGCTACACCTTC
CASSLPVYGYTF
>TRBJ2-1|TRBV18|TRBD2|NA
TGTGCCAGCTCACCACCGGCGACGGGGGGGGTCAATGAGCAGTTCTTC
CASSPPATGGVNEQFF
>TRBJ2-7|TRBV3-1|NA|NA
TGTGCCAGCAGCCAAGATTTAGTAGCAAGCGAGCAGTACTTC
CASSQDLVASEQYF